The clone carrying this T cell receptor beta chain was detected ten times or more. Germline V CDR1 and CDR2: SGHAT, FQNNGV. The CDR3 contains 15 residues. The V gene end was trimmed by 5 bases and the J gene end by 9 bases; junction bases not matched to a gene: 12. Time point: newly diagnosed GD, antithyroid drugs for less than 3 months. The TCR library was made from RNA that had been extracted from PBMCs in TRIzol. The sample originates from a study of regulatory T cells in long-lasting Graves disease. CDR3-region Arm-PCR and iRepertoire HTBI primers produced the TCR beta libraries. TCRdb recomputed calls from the multiplex PCR reads with MiXCR, one row per CDR3 protein. The sample holds more than 400,000 distinct CDR3 sequences, over 15% seen once. The sample also formed part of further work on T cells in Graves' hyperthyroidism and ophthalmopathy. From that report: Lactation, pregnancy, other autoimmune disease or uncontrolled infection led to exclusion of patients. In making diagnoses, clinical symptoms, serum thyroxine and TRAb, thyroid ultrasound and orbital computed tomography were all used. In simple terms, a model built on 13 V-J features told ophthalmopathy apart from stable hyperthyroidism.

The genes are TRBV11-2 and TRBJ2-1; 8 bases line up with TRBD2. The TCR originated in a woman aged 30 to 39 with Graves disease. The specimen comprised peripheral blood mononuclear cells (PBMCs), sampled at new diagnosis, from a patient treated with antithyroid drugs. The CDR3 sequence: CASSPHRGRLSEQFF. CDR3 nucleotides: TGTGCCAGCAGCCCCCACCGCGGGAGGTTGAGTGAGCAGTTCTTC. The full variable domain, its missing parts supplied by reference TRBV11-2 and TRBJ2-1, is EAGVAQSPRYKIIEKRQSVAFWCNPISGHATLYWYQQILGQGPKLLIQFQNNGVVDDSQLPKDRFSAERLKGVDSTLKIQPAKLEDSAVYLCASSPHRGRLSEQFFGPGTRLTVL.